These 28 T cell receptor beta chains came from one sample sequenced in a study of cytomegalovirus exposure and HLA in healthy donors. In the PCR, 60 Vbeta and 13 Jbeta primers were used. The table came from immunoSEQ multiplex PCR; TCRdb's copy has only in-frame clones and leaves some out. This sample has about 150,000 clones; 65% to 80% occur once, and the top ten carry 3.9%. Sequencing was done on a sample of PBMCs. These receptors all come from a male donor in good health and CMV-seronegative.

The chain carries TRBV6-5 and TRBJ1-3; D is possibly TRBD1 (6 bases). The germline CDR1 and CDR2 sequences are MNHEY and SVGAGI. V dropped 2 bases and J dropped 2 bases, with 10 bases sitting between them. The CDR3 consists of 15 residues. The CDR3 DNA is TGTGCCAGCAGTTACGAGAGGACAGCTGGAAACACCATATATTTT. It encodes CASSYERTAGNTIYF.

V usage is TRBV9 and J usage is TRBJ2-5; TRBD2 agrees at 12 bases. V lost 3 bases to trimming and J lost 2 bases; unmatched junction nucleotides: 5. CDR3 length: 16 residues. Germline values: CDR1 SGDLS, CDR2 YYNGEE. The CDR3 DNA follows: TGTGCCAGCAGCGCCCGGACTAGCGGGGTTCAAGAGACCCAGTACTTC. This codes for CASSARTSGVQETQYF.

This clone was counted a single time. The V call is TRBV18, the J call TRBJ2-5; 10 nucleotides line up with TRBD2. Germline loops: CDR1 KGHSH, CDR2 LQKENI. This CDR3 is built from 17 residues. V trimming: 2 bases; J trimming: 1 base; junction bases outside the gene matches: 7. The CDR3 is CASSPFSLAGTQETQYF. In DNA, the CDR3 is TGTGCCAGCTCACCATTTTCACTAGCGGGGACCCAAGAGACCCAGTACTTC.

This sequence joins TRBV29-1 and TRBJ2-3; D is unclear. Trimming removed 0 bases from V and 7 bases from J, with 8 bases in between. This CDR3 has 12 residues. CDR1 is SQVTM and CDR2 is ANQGSEA in the germline V gene. The CDR3 DNA follows: TGCAGCGTTGAAGACGGTAGTTATACGCAGTATTTT. Its translation is CSVEDGSYTQYF.

V gene TRBV5-6 combines with J gene TRBJ2-5; D perhaps matches TRBD2 (5 bases). Germline lookup yields CDR1 SGHDT and CDR2 YYEEEE. The CDR3 covers 14 residues. Trimming took 2 bases from V and 2 from J, leaving 10 bases between them. The CDR3 loop is CASSFGLAQETQYF. The CDR3 DNA follows: TGTGCCAGCAGCTTCGGACTGGCACAAGAGACCCAGTACTTC.

This clone was picked up a small number of times. This chain joins TRBV7-2 and TRBJ2-7; maybe TRBD1 (5 bases). Germline V CDR1 and CDR2: SGHTA, FQGNSA. This CDR3 has 15 amino acids. V lost 3 bases and J lost 0, with 12 bases in between. In DNA form, the CDR3 reads TGTGCCAGCAGCTTGGAAGACAGCGCCTCCTACGAGCAGTACTTC. It yields the protein CASSLEDSASYEQYF.

The chain couples TRBV5-8 to TRBJ2-1, with TRBD2 matching 8 bases. The CDR3 has 16 amino acids. Germline V CDR1 and CDR2: SGHTS, YDEGEE. V was pared by 0 bases and J by 8 bases, with 10 bases of the junction left unmatched. This CDR3 is CASSLVTGGAWDEQFF. The CDR3, as DNA: TGTGCCAGCAGCTTGGTTACGGGGGGGGCCTGGGATGAGCAGTTCTTC.

This sequence joins TRBV19 and TRBJ2-4; tentatively, D is TRBD1 (5 bases). The germline V gene encodes CDR1 LNHDA and CDR2 SQIVND (reference sequence). V was trimmed by 1 base and J by 3 bases, leaving 10 bases between them. The CDR3 runs to 15 residues. CDR3 sequence (DNA): TGTGCCAGTAGTATAGCTTGGCAGGGCAAAAACATTCAGTACTTC. This sequence encodes CASSIAWQGKNIQYF.

This CDR3 is CATSRDTVEDTEAFF. CDR3 sequence (DNA): TGTGCCACCAGCAGAGATACGGTAGAGGACACTGAAGCTTTCTTT. This sequence joins TRBV15 and TRBJ1-1; D unclear. Between the trimmed V and J ends, which lost 0 bases and 3 bases, there was a span of 11 bases. The CDR3 is 15 residues long. Germline V CDR1 and CDR2: LNHNV, YYDKDF (reference sequence). Using reference TRBV15 and TRBJ1-1 for the parts outside the CDR3, the full variable domain is DAMVIQNPRYQVTQFGKPVTLSCSQTLNHNVMYWYQQKSSQAPKLLFHYYDKDFNNEADTPDNFQSRRPNTSFCFLDIRSPGLGDTAMYLCATSRDTVEDTEAFFGQGTRLTVV.

This chain joins TRBV5-1 and TRBJ1-5; tentatively, D is TRBD1 (6 bases). The ends were cut back, 6 bases at V and 5 bases at J, with 15 bases in the middle. This CDR3 is built from 14 residues. CDR1 is SGHRS, CDR2 YFSETQ, per germline. This CDR3 reads CASKVGGADQPQHF. In DNA form, the CDR3 reads TGCGCCAGCAAGGTAGGGGGGGCCGATCAGCCCCAGCATTTT.

In regard to this clone: An end of the junction differs from the germline gene, which may be a read error. This chain joins TRBV28 and TRBJ2-4; a possible D gene is TRBD2 (6 bases). The length of the CDR3 is 13 residues. CDR1 MDHEN and CDR2 SYDVKM come from the germline V gene. The CDR3 DNA is TGTGCCAGCAGTGGAGGGGATACGAACAGTCAGTACTTC. It translates to CASSGGDTNSQYF. The entire variable domain, with the rest obtained from reference TRBV28 and TRBJ2-4, is as follows: DVKVTQSSRYLVKRTGEKVFLECVQDMDHENMFWYRQDPGLGLRLIYFSYDVKMKEKGDIPEGYSVSREKKERFSLILESASTNQTSMYLCASSGGDTNSQYFGAGTRLSVL.

The J gene is TRBJ2-7, the V gene TRBV28, with a weak D call TRBD1 (8 bases). Germline assignment: CDR1 MDHEN and CDR2 SYDVKM. The CDR3 extends over 16 amino acids. V lost 6 bases to trimming and J lost 1 base, with 19 bases between them. Here the CDR3 reads CASSPERDRLSYEQYF. The CDR3 DNA sequence: TGTGCCAGCAGCCCCGAGCGGGACAGGCTGTCCTACGAGCAGTACTTC.

The chain couples TRBV9 to TRBJ2-5; 11 bases map to TRBD2. The trim removed 3 bases at V and 3 bases at J, leaving 10 bases unmatched. Germline assignment: CDR1 SGDLS and CDR2 YYNGEE. CDR3 length equals 17 residues. The CDR3 loop is CASSAAVLAGEKETQYF. CDR3 in DNA: TGTGCCAGCAGCGCCGCCGTACTAGCGGGAGAGAAAGAGACCCAGTACTTC.

This chain connects TRBV11-2 to TRBJ2-5, with D perhaps TRBD1 (6 bases). The J call may be in error: the DNA end matches TRBJ2-7 better. The germline V gene encodes CDR1 SGHAT and CDR2 FQNNGV. This CDR3 spans 15 amino acids. The CDR3, as DNA: TGTGCCAGCAGCTTGCGACAGGTTACTTCCTACGAGCAGTACTTC. Encoded protein: CASSLRQVTSYEQYF.

The table lists this clone with a few counts. The rearrangement uses TRBV7-9 and TRBJ2-5; perhaps TRBD2 as D (6 bases). The CDR3 has 17 residues. Trimming took 2 bases from V and 1 from J, leaving 17 bases between them. Germline lookup yields CDR1 SEHNR and CDR2 FQNEAQ (reference sequence). Here the CDR3 DNA reads TGTGCCAGCAGCTTACGACGGGGGAGCGCCACCCAAGAGACCCAGTACTTC. It yields the protein CASSLRRGSATQETQYF.

This clone was found once. The chain uses TRBV14 and TRBJ2-4; 7 positions match TRBD1. This CDR3 region has 13 residues. The ends lost 4 bases at V and 7 bases at J; junction bases unmatched: 4. Germline V gene sequence: CDR1 SGHDN, CDR2 FVKESK. The CDR3 DNA reads as TGTGCCAGCAGCCGACAGGGCCCCAACATTCAGTACTTC. As protein: CASSRQGPNIQYF.

This clone showed up just a few times. V usage is TRBV7-2 and J usage is TRBJ1-2; 9 positions agree with TRBD1. V shed 3 bases, J shed 4 bases, and the junction held 9 bases outside the gene matches. CDR1 and CDR2 from the germline V gene are SGHTA and FQGNSA. The CDR3 is made up of 16 amino acids. The CDR3, as DNA: TGTGCCAGCAGCTTGCAGCTTTGGGACAGGGTCTATGGCTACACCTTC. Its protein product is CASSLQLWDRVYGYTF.

Turning to this clone: With a much larger clone just one base away, this may be a read error. Other DNA sequences from this sample encode an identical CDR3 as well. The CDR3 bases are TGTGCCAGCAGTGAAAAGGGCCCTAGTACACTAGCTAACTATGGATACACCTTC. This codes for CASSEKGPSTLANYGYTF. The genes are TRBV2 and TRBJ1-2; D is ambiguous. Germline loops: CDR1 SNHLY, CDR2 FYNNEI. The CDR3 sequence is 18 residues long.

The chain couples TRBV28 to TRBJ1-2; TRBD1 is a possible D gene (5 bases). CDR1 and CDR2 (germline): MDHEN, SYDVKM. Trimming shortened V by 7 bases and J by 3 bases, and 9 bases separated the two germline ends. The length of the CDR3 is 12 residues. The CDR3 here is CASKQAHYGYTF. The CDR3 nucleotides read TGTGCCAGCAAACAGGCCCACTATGGCTACACCTTC.

The chain combines TRBV29-1 with TRBJ2-4, with D possibly being TRBD2 (5 bases). Germline assignment: CDR1 SQVTM and CDR2 ANQGSEA. This CDR3 has 16 amino acids. Trimming removed 4 bases from V and 0 bases from J, with 16 bases in between. The CDR3 nucleotides are TGCAGCGTTGCAGAAGGTGGGAGTCGAGCCAAAAACATTCAGTACTTC. Translated, it gives CSVAEGGSRAKNIQYF.

The chain joins TRBV7-9 to TRBJ2-7, with D hard to call. There are 14 residues in the CDR3. The ends were cut back, 1 base at V and 0 bases at J, with 7 bases in the middle. Per germline, CDR1 SEHNR and CDR2 FQNEAQ (reference sequence). The CDR3 spells CASSLVLSSYEQYF. CDR3 nucleotides: TGTGCCAGCAGCTTAGTTCTGTCCTCCTACGAGCAGTACTTC.

Only a few counts were recorded for this clone. The chain combines TRBV2 with TRBJ2-1, with 9 bases fitting TRBD2. The junction had 6 bases not matched to a gene; V was cut back by 2 bases and J by 7 bases. The CDR3 loop spans 15 amino acids. Germline CDR1 reads SNHLY; CDR2 reads FYNNEI. The CDR3 sequence: CASSEWPAGGNEQFF. CDR3 coding DNA: TGTGCCAGCAGTGAATGGCCAGCGGGGGGAAATGAGCAGTTCTTC.

In this sample, this clone turned up a few times. V gene TRBV7-8 combines with J gene TRBJ2-4, with 10 bases aligning to TRBD1. Germline CDR1 SGHVS, CDR2 FQNEAQ. J gave up 8 bases and V 4 bases, and 5 bases lay outside the gene matches. The CDR3 runs 14 residues. The CDR3 is CASSSAGTGDIQYF. The CDR3 bases are TGTGCCAGCAGCTCGGCCGGGACAGGGGACATTCAGTACTTC.

This chain connects TRBV7-2 to TRBJ2-3, with TRBD2 matching over 12 bases. CDR3 size: 18 residues. Germline CDR1 is SGHTA and CDR2 is FQGNSA. The junction had 4 bases not matched to a gene; V was cut back by 0 bases and J by 0 bases. The CDR3 nucleotides read TGTGCCAGCAGCTTAGCGGCTAGCGGGGGGGCGAGCACAGATACGCAGTATTTT. It yields the protein CASSLAASGGASTDTQYF.

This chain joins TRBV12-2 and TRBJ1-2; TRBD1, the table's D call, was not compared with the DNA. TRBV12-2 is recorded as a pseudogene. The length of the CDR3 is 17 residues. The CDR3 nucleotides are TGTGCAAGTCGCTTAGCCCGCCAGGGCATAAGCCGCTATGGCTACACCTTC. It encodes CASRLARQGISRYGYTF.

The chain joins TRBV10-1 to TRBJ2-7; 10 positions match TRBD1. Germline V gene data show CDR1 as WNHNN and CDR2 as SYGVQD (reference sequence). This CDR3 spans 14 amino acids. The V gene end was trimmed by 7 bases and the J gene end by 3 bases; junction bases not matched to a gene: 6. The DNA for the CDR3 is TGCGCCAGCACCGGGACAGGGGTGATCTACGAGCAGTACTTC. It encodes CASTGTGVIYEQYF.

The chain employs TRBV29-1 and TRBJ2-7; 7 nucleotides match TRBD2. This CDR3 spans 15 amino acids. Germline trimming cut 6 bases from V and 0 bases from J; bases unmatched to any gene: 11. CDR1 is SQVTM and CDR2 is ANQGSEA in the germline V gene. For the CDR3, the DNA is TGCAGCGTCCGCCATGGGCTAGCGGTCTCCTACGAGCAGTACTTC. This codes for CSVRHGLAVSYEQYF.

The sample holds a few counts of this clone. This rearrangement joins TRBV19 to TRBJ2-5, with 9 bases that match TRBD1. The CDR3 loop spans 15 amino acids. The junction had 6 bases not matched to a gene; V was cut back by 6 bases and J by 1 base. Germline V lookup: CDR1 LNHDA, CDR2 SQIVND (reference sequence). CDR3 amino acids: CASSPGTGFQETQYF. CDR3 nucleotides: TGTGCCAGTAGCCCAGGGACAGGGTTCCAAGAGACCCAGTACTTC.